This T cell receptor beta chain was retrieved from a study of human T cells and chemical hapten exposure. Study outcomes and limitations: Patch test score tracked positively with PT1 expanded TCR counts.

Time point defined: patch test 3, about 24 weeks after DPC sensitization. Stated treatment: therapeutic diphenylcyclopropenone sensitization with weekly scalp DPC. TCRdb re-analysed the RACE reads in MiXCR, keeping a single row per CDR3 protein. The data show about 89,000 distinct CDR3 sequences, approximately 13% seen once. With regard to this clonotype: Its antigen remains unknown.

CDR3 size: 15 residues. V was trimmed by 0 bases and J by 5 bases, leaving 15 bases between them. Germline V gene sequence: CDR1 SGDLS, CDR2 YYNGEE. The source of this sequence is a woman in her forties or fifties with alopecia areata. Some clones in this sample may be carry-over from other donors' samples. This material consisted of whole blood, taken in connection with sensitization to the hapten diphenylcyclopropenone (DPC). The chain recombines TRBV9 with TRBJ2-7, with D maybe TRBD2 (5 bases). The CDR3 DNA reads TGTGCCAGCAGCGTAGATCTAGCCGTGTTGGACGAGCAGTACTTC. Its translation: CASSVDLAVLDEQYF.